This passage covers 24 T cell receptor beta chains from one sample sequenced in a study of shared clonotypes between healthy human individuals (dated by TCRdb to about 2020). Library method: the immunoSEQ multiplex PCR assay. TCRdb carries this immuneACCESS record with in-frame sequences only. Its versions omit some clonotypes, under half of them owing to an unresolved V gene in the studies checked, with the rest unexplained. For this sample the table gives roughly 650,000 clones, of which about 97% were detected only once. Together, the top ten hold 0.045% to 0.07% of the sample. Sequenced input: naive CD4+ T cells sorted from blood. What the cell subset or site label conveys for this sample: CD45RA+ positively selected. The receptors here all came from a woman under 40 in good health.

The chain couples TRBV19 to TRBJ1-3; no definite D call. V dropped 4 bases and J dropped 5 bases, with 24 bases sitting between them. Germline CDR1 LNHDA, CDR2 SQIVND (reference sequence). This CDR3 has 18 amino acids. The DNA for the CDR3 is TGTGCCAGTAGTAAGGACCCAGGAGTTCGCGCTGGGAGAAACACCATATATTTT. It translates to CASSKDPGVRAGRNTIYF.

This clone was seen once. The rearrangement joins TRBV28 to TRBJ2-1, with 8 bases matching TRBD2. Germline V gene data show CDR1 as MDHEN and CDR2 as SYDVKM. The CDR3 extends over 14 amino acids. Trimming cost V 8 bases and J 4 bases; bases outside gene matches: 7. CDR3 DNA: TGTGCCAGCTATGAGGGACTAGAGTACAATGAGCAGTTCTTC. Translating gives CASYEGLEYNEQFF.

The genes are TRBV10-3 and TRBJ2-1, with TRBD2 matching over 7 bases. This CDR3 spans 14 amino acids. CDR1 and CDR2 from the germline V gene are ENHRY and SYGVKD. After removal of 4 bases from V and 9 bases from J, the junction contained 9 bases not matched to a gene. CDR3 protein: CAISAIGGSSEQFF. The CDR3 DNA reads TGTGCCATCAGTGCTATCGGCGGGAGTTCTGAGCAGTTCTTC.

The V and J genes are TRBV27 and TRBJ1-1; D not certain. The CDR3 contains 16 residues. Trimming shortened V by 7 bases and J by 1 base, and 19 bases separated the two germline ends. Germline V lookup: CDR1 MNHEY, CDR2 SMNVEV (reference sequence). CDR3 residues: CASKLKPSGSNTEAFF. The CDR3 bases are TGTGCCAGCAAACTTAAACCGAGCGGCTCGAACACTGAAGCTTTCTTT.

The CDR3 region has the DNA TGTGCCAGCAGAGAACTAGCGGGAGGCGAGCAGTACTTC. Translated: CASRELAGGEQYF. The rearrangement uses TRBV28 and TRBJ2-7; 12 bases are a match to TRBD2. The CDR3 loop spans 13 amino acids. Losses at the gene ends were 6 bases for V and 6 bases for J; bases not matched to a gene: 3. The germline CDR1 and CDR2 sequences are MDHEN and SYDVKM. Using reference TRBV28 and TRBJ2-7 for the parts outside the CDR3, the full variable domain is DVKVTQSSRYLVKRTGEKVFLECVQDMDHENMFWYRQDPGLGLRLIYFSYDVKMKEKGDIPEGYSVSREKKERFSLILESASTNQTSMYLCASRELAGGEQYFGPGTRLTVT.

This chain links TRBV10-3 with TRBJ1-3; D is unclear. The V and J ends lost 4 bases and 0 bases respectively, with 4 bases between them. The germline gives CDR1 ENHRY, CDR2 SYGVKD. This CDR3 is 13 amino acids long. CDR3 nucleotides: TGTGCCATCAGTGGGGCCTCTGGAAACACCATATATTTT. Protein sequence: CAISGASGNTIYF.

This clone was observed once. The CDR3 spells CASSPEQGRQPQHF. In DNA form, the CDR3 reads TGTGCCAGCAGTCCAGAACAGGGGAGGCAGCCCCAGCATTTT. The V gene is TRBV28, the J gene TRBJ1-5; 7 nucleotides line up with TRBD1. The V gene's germline CDR1 is MDHEN and CDR2 SYDVKM. The CDR3 consists of 14 residues. Trimming at V came to 5 bases and at J to 7 bases, leaving 8 bases not matched to a gene.

The chain combines TRBV11-2 with TRBJ2-5; D not certain. V lost 1 base, J lost 0 bases, and 3 bases lay in between. Germline lookup yields CDR1 SGHAT and CDR2 FQNNGV. The CDR3 is made up of 13 amino acids. CDR3 bases: TGTGCCAGCAGCTTAGCCGACCAAGAGACCCAGTACTTC. Translated: CASSLADQETQYF. The entire variable domain, with the rest obtained from reference TRBV11-2 and TRBJ2-5, is as follows: EAGVAQSPRYKIIEKRQSVAFWCNPISGHATLYWYQQILGQGPKLLIQFQNNGVVDDSQLPKDRFSAERLKGVDSTLKIQPAKLEDSAVYLCASSLADQETQYFGPGTRLLVL.

The chain is built from TRBV7-8 and TRBJ1-5; 9 bases map to TRBD1. Per the germline V gene, CDR1 is SGHVS and CDR2 is FQNEAQ. The CDR3 loop spans 16 amino acids. V trimming: 0 bases; J trimming: 4 bases; junction bases outside the gene matches: 4. DNA of the CDR3: TGTGCCAGCAGCTTAGCGCACAGGGGGCAGAATCAGCCCCAGCATTTT. As protein: CASSLAHRGQNQPQHF.

The rearrangement joins TRBV9 to TRBJ1-2; D is perhaps TRBD1 (6 bases). The CDR3 is made up of 11 amino acids. Germline assignment: CDR1 SGDLS and CDR2 YYNGEE. Trimming removed 4 bases from V and 8 bases from J, with 9 bases in between. The CDR3, as DNA: TGTGCCAGCAGCCCAGGACAGGGCTACACCTTC. Protein sequence: CASSPGQGYTF.

V gene TRBV25-1 combines with J gene TRBJ2-2; 8 nucleotides align to TRBD1. The V and J ends lost 6 bases and 4 bases, in that order; junction bases with no gene match: 10. Germline values: CDR1 MGHDK, CDR2 SYGVNS. The CDR3 is made up of 16 amino acids. CDR3 protein: CASSKLGQGATGELFF. Here the CDR3 DNA reads TGTGCCAGCAGCAAACTCGGACAGGGAGCCACCGGGGAGCTGTTTTTT.

V is TRBV5-6 and J is TRBJ2-1; D might be TRBD2 (6 bases). The CDR3 sequence is 12 residues long. V gave up 4 bases and J gave up 9 bases, with 11 bases separating them. CDR1 is SGHDT, CDR2 YYEEEE, per germline. For the CDR3, the DNA is TGTGCCAGCAGCCTACGGGGACTTGAGCAGTTCTTC. The encoded protein is CASSLRGLEQFF.

The CDR3 DNA reads TGTGCCAGCAGTTTACGGCTCCAATCACCCCTCCACTTT. Translated: CASSLRLQSPLHF. This chain uses TRBV27 with TRBJ1-6, with D hard to call. CDR1 is MNHEY, CDR2 SMNVEV, per germline (reference sequence). V lost 2 bases and J lost 10, with 9 bases in between. The CDR3 loop spans 13 amino acids.

The chain uses TRBV15 and TRBJ2-3; 14 bases are a match to TRBD2. V shed 5 bases, J shed 2 bases, and the junction held 6 bases outside the gene matches. The CDR3 totals 17 residues. Germline V lookup: CDR1 LNHNV, CDR2 YYDKDF (reference sequence). In DNA form, the CDR3 reads TGTGCCACCAGCCTAGGGGGACTAGCGGGGGCCACAGATACGCAGTATTTT. Amino acid sequence: CATSLGGLAGATDTQYF.

V usage is TRBV27 and J usage is TRBJ2-5, with a weak D call TRBD2 (6 bases). Germline V gene sequence: CDR1 MNHEY, CDR2 SMNVEV (reference sequence). This CDR3 comprises 13 residues. The ends were cut back, 5 bases at V and 7 bases at J, with 14 bases in the middle. The CDR3 here is CASSNRGAGTQYF. For the CDR3, the DNA is TGTGCCAGCAGTAACCGGGGAGCGGGGACCCAGTACTTC.

The chain combines TRBV27 with TRBJ1-5; D unclear. The germline V gene encodes CDR1 MNHEY and CDR2 SMNVEV (reference sequence). The CDR3 is 15 amino acids. V lost 6 bases, J lost 1 base, and 13 bases lay in between. CDR3 sequence reads: CASRSATGSNQPQHF. CDR3 nucleotide sequence: TGTGCCAGCAGGTCGGCGACGGGGAGCAATCAGCCCCAGCATTTT.

The chain has TRBV6-5 and TRBJ2-6, with a tentative D call TRBD1 (5 bases). There are 15 residues in the CDR3. The germline gives CDR1 MNHEY, CDR2 SVGAGI. V lost 6 bases and J 2 bases, leaving 11 bases between the germline ends. CDR3: CASSEDNPGANVLTF. The CDR3 DNA reads TGTGCCAGCAGCGAGGACAACCCTGGGGCCAACGTCCTGACTTTC.

V and J are TRBV7-2 and TRBJ2-5; a possible D gene is TRBD1 (5 bases). The CDR3 consists of 14 residues. Germline V gives CDR1 SGHTA, CDR2 FQGNSA. V lost 1 base to trimming and J lost 4 bases, with 10 bases between them. In DNA form, the CDR3 reads TGTGCCAGCAGCTTAGTAAGGGGTCGAGAGACCCAGTACTTC. Translating it yields CASSLVRGRETQYF. Based on the CDR3 plus reference TRBV7-2 and TRBJ2-5, the full variable domain is GAGVSQSPSNKVTEKGKDVELRCDPISGHTALYWYRQSLGQGLEFLIYFQGNSAPDKSGLPSDRFSAERTGGSVSTLTIQRTQQEDSAVYLCASSLVRGRETQYFGPGTRLLVL.

The rearrangement joins TRBV23-1 to TRBJ2-2, with D uncertain. TRBV23-1 is an ORF for which the function is uncertain. Trimming left V 8 bases short and J 0 bases short, with 13 bases between. This CDR3 region has 15 residues. The CDR3 loop reads CASLSFYPNTGELFF. The CDR3 coding sequence is TGCGCCAGCCTATCCTTTTACCCGAACACCGGGGAGCTGTTTTTT.

This chain connects TRBV30 to TRBJ2-1, with TRBD2 as a possible D gene (5 bases). The V and J ends lost 1 base and 7 bases respectively, with 17 bases between them. Germline CDR1 reads GTSNPN; CDR2 reads SVGIG (reference sequence). The length of the CDR3 is 15 residues. This CDR3 is CAWSALLGRQNEQFF. The CDR3 DNA sequence: TGTGCCTGGAGTGCCCTTTTGGGGAGACAAAATGAGCAGTTCTTC.

This chain connects TRBV5-5 to TRBJ1-4; D unclear. Trimming stripped 0 bases from V and 0 bases from J, with 6 bases between. The CDR3 has 15 amino acids. Germline V CDR1 and CDR2: SGHKS, YYEKEE (reference sequence). The CDR3: CASSLGGTTNEKLFF. CDR3 DNA: TGTGCCAGCAGCTTGGGAGGGACAACTAATGAAAAACTGTTTTTT. Looking up the rest from reference TRBV5-5 and TRBJ1-4 gives the full variable domain: DAGVTQSPTHLIKTRGQQVTLRCSPISGHKSVSWYQQVLGQGPQFIFQYYEKEERGRGNFPDRFSARQFPNYSSELNVNALLLGDSALYLCASSLGGTTNEKLFFGSGTQLSVL.

J is TRBJ1-5 and V is TRBV7-6; 8 nucleotides agree with TRBD1. This CDR3 contains 18 residues. The germline V gene encodes CDR1 SGHVS and CDR2 FNYEAQ. V shed 0 bases and J 9 bases; nucleotides not matched to a gene: 16. The CDR3 sequence is CASSLAFQGAGWWGPQHF. CDR3 DNA: TGTGCCAGCAGCTTAGCCTTTCAGGGGGCCGGTTGGTGGGGGCCCCAGCATTTT.

V gene TRBV6-6 combines with J gene TRBJ1-2, with TRBD1 matching over 8 bases. CDR1 MNHNY and CDR2 SVGAGI come from the germline V gene (reference sequence). This CDR3 is 13 amino acids long. V shed 6 bases and J 8 bases; nucleotides not matched to a gene: 8. The CDR3 is CASSLGQGRGYTF. The DNA of the CDR3 is TGTGCCAGCAGCCTTGGACAGGGCCGCGGCTACACCTTC.

This clone was detected only once. The rearrangement joins TRBV2 to TRBJ2-3; the D gene is possibly TRBD2 (5 bases). This CDR3 contains 17 residues. V lost 1 base, J lost 0 bases, and 14 bases lay in between. CDR1 SNHLY and CDR2 FYNNEI come from the germline V gene. This chain's CDR3 is CASSEEGAVTSTDTQYF. For the CDR3, the DNA is TGTGCCAGCAGTGAAGAGGGAGCGGTAACTAGCACAGATACGCAGTATTTT. Drawing the rest from reference TRBV2 and TRBJ2-3, the complete variable domain is EPEVTQTPSHQVTQMGQEVILRCVPISNHLYFYWYRQILGQKVEFLVSFYNNEISEKSEIFDDQFSVERPDGSNFTLKIRSTKLEDSAMYFCASSEEGAVTSTDTQYFGPGTRLTVL.